A selection of T cell receptor beta chains follows, all from one sample in a study of graft-versus-host responses after intestinal transplantation. The data were produced by immunoSEQ multiplex PCR, yet TCRdb's version contains in-frame clones alone and is incomplete. This repertoire shows some 45,000 clones, over 75% found once; its top ten account for nearly 4.5%. This specimen was PBMCs, taken 524 days after transplant. The receptors shown here come from a human patient who received an intestinal transplant, so some T cells may come from the graft donor. CDR3s include the opening cysteine and the closing phenylalanine or tryptophan. The D gene is left open where the match is weak. Clone sizes are given selectively: once, few, many, or a class where the clone is expanded.

TRBJ2-2 TRBV2 . TRBD2 TGTGCCAGCAGACTAGCGGGAGCCGGGGAGCTGTTTTTT CASRLAGAGELFF
TRBJ2-4 TRBV4-1 once TRBD1 TGCGCCAGCAGCCAAGATCTTGGACAGGTAGCCAAAAACATTCAGTACTTC CASSQDLGQVAKNIQYF
TRBJ1-5 TRBV30 . . TGTGCCTGGAGTGTGGGGGGGCTTCAGCCCCAGCATTTT CAWSVGGLQPQHF
TRBJ2-7 TRBV6-5 . . TGTGCCAGCAGTAGCGGAGGGCCGGAGTACGAGCAGTACTTC CASSSGGPEYEQYF
TRBJ2-3 TRBV6-1 . TRBD2 TGTGCCAGCAGCCGACTAGCGGGAGCCACAGATACGCAGTATTTT CASSRLAGATDTQYF
TRBJ1-6 TRBV15 . . TGTGCCACCAGCAGAGACATCGACTCACCCCTCCACTTT CATSRDIDSPLHF
TRBJ1-5 TRBV21-1 few . TGTGCCAGCAGCAAACAACGAGGTTTGAGGGGCCATCAGCCCCAGCATTTT CASSKQRGLRGHQPQHF
TRBJ2-2 TRBV2 . TRBD2 TGTGCCAGCACCCCTAGCGGGGCGAACACCGGGGAGCTGTTTTTT CASTPSGANTGELFF
TRBJ1-5 TRBV27 . . TGTGCCAGCAGTTCGACAGGCAGGCAGCCCCAGCATTTT CASSSTGRQPQHF
TRBJ2-3 TRBV5-1 . TRBD2 TGCGCCAGCAGCTTGCATGGGACTAGCGGAGGCACAGATACGCAGTATTTT CASSLHGTSGGTDTQYF
TRBJ2-7 TRBV7-9 . TRBD1 TGTGCCAGCAGCTCCTTGGCCCGGGACAGTGGCGAGCAGTACTTC CASSSLARDSGEQYF
TRBJ1-2 TRBV23-1 . TRBD1 TGCGCCAGCAGTCAGACAGGGGGCGGCTATGGCTACACCTTC CASSQTGGGYGYTF
TRBJ2-7 TRBV28 . TRBD1 TGTGCCAGCAGTCCGGACAGGGGGCTCTCCTACGAGCAGTACTTC CASSPDRGLSYEQYF
TRBJ2-3 TRBV5-1 . TRBD1 TGCGCCAGCAGCTTAGCGACAGGGGGCACAGATACGCAGTATTTT CASSLATGGTDTQYF
TRBJ2-7 TRBV6-5 . . TGTGCCAGCAGTCTGGGACTCGCCCGGTCCTACGAGCAGTACTTC CASSLGLARSYEQYF
TRBJ2-3 TRBV28 . TRBD2 TGTGCCAGCAGCCTGCCCGGGACTAGCGGGAGCGTCACAGATACGCAGTATTTT CASSLPGTSGSVTDTQYF
TRBJ1-4 TRBV6-5 . TRBD1 TGTGCCAGCAGTAGCAGGGGGGACGGGGAAAAACTGTTTTTT CASSSRGDGEKLFF
TRBJ2-1 TRBV5-6 . TRBD2 TGTGCCAGCAGCTTGGGTGGGAGGGGCTCCTACAATGAGCAGTTCTTC CASSLGGRGSYNEQFF
TRBJ1-5 TRBV19 . . TGTGCCAGTAGTATTGACAGGTACTATCAGCCCCAGCATTTT CASSIDRYYQPQHF